This T cell receptor (beta chain) was sequenced in a study of vaccination and CD4 T cells after COVID-19. Overall study: Overlapping peptides of the spike proteins of SARS-CoV-2, HCoV-NL63, HCoV-OC43 and HCoV-229E were used for cell stimulation.

Treatment given: approximately 10-day PBMC culture with coronavirus spike peptide pools or control peptides (ViraFEST assay). The Oncomine TCR Beta short-read assay was applied to DNA of cultured CD4+ T cells. TCRdb passed the PCR reads through MiXCR, listing each CDR3 protein once. The sample records fewer than 11,000 distinct CDR3 sequences, about 30% being singletons. About this clonotype: Its antigen is not identified.

This CDR3 region has 12 residues. From germline, CDR1 is DFQATT and CDR2 SNEGSKA (reference sequence). The V end was cut by 2 bases, the J end by 5 bases, with 9 bases between. This receptor was taken from a human donor who had recovered from COVID-19. Sequencing was performed on CD4+ T cells from blood, cultured in vitro, taken after SARS-CoV-2 vaccination. The chain has TRBV20-1 and TRBJ1-2; D may be TRBD1 (5 bases). The CDR3 spells CSARPDRYGYTF. The CDR3 nucleotides are TGCAGTGCTAGACCTGACAGATATGGCTACACCTTC.